The TCR beta chain under discussion was sequenced for a study of post-analysis software for immune sequencing data. Regarding this clonotype: The antigen is unknown.

General study points: A handful of TRBV segments (TRBV5-6, TRBV5-1 and TRBV20-1 among them) occurred more frequently in patients than in controls. People with multiple sclerosis had a significantly lower normalized Chao1 diversity than controls did.

Trimming removed 7 bases from V and 0 bases from J, with 16 bases in between. This CDR3 is built from 15 residues. Researchers reported that TCR beta cDNA libraries carried unique molecular identifiers. Each CDR3 protein is one row after TCRdb ran MiXCR on the PCR reads. Here the sample spans approximately 400,000 distinct CDR3 sequences, around 37% being singletons. The sequence derives from a girl between 5 and 17 years old with multiple sclerosis. This sequence joins TRBV12-3 or TRBV12-4 and TRBJ2-7; tentatively, D is TRBD2 (5 bases). The sequenced material came from blood. DNA for the CDR3: TGTGCCAGCACTGATGGCAGGAGGAGCTCCTACGAGCAGTACTTC. This encodes CASTDGRRSSYEQYF.